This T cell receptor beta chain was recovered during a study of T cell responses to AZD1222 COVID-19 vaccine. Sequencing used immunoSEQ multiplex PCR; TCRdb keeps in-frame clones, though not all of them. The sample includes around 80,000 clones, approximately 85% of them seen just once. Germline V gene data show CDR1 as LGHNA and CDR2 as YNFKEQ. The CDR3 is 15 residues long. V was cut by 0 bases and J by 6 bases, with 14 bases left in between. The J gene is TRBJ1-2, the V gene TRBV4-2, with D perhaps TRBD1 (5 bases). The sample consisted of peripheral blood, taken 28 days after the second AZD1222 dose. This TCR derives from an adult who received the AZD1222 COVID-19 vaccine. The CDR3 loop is CASSQDPGTPHGYTF. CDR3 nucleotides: TGTGCCAGCAGCCAAGACCCAGGGACTCCCCATGGCTACACCTTC.